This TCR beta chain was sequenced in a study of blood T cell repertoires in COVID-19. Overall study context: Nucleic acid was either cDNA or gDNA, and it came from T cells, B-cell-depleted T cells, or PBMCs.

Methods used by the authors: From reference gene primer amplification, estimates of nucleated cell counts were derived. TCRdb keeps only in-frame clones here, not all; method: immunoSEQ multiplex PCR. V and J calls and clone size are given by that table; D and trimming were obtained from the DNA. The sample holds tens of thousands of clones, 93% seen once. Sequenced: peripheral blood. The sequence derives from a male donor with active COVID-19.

This chain's CDR3 is CASSYTDRGEQYF. The CDR3 DNA reads as TGTGCCAGCAGTTACACGGACAGGGGCGAGCAGTACTTC. This chain joins TRBV12-3 or TRBV12-4 and TRBJ2-7; 9 bases agree with TRBD1. CDR3 length equals 13 residues. Germline trimming cut 4 bases from V and 6 bases from J; bases unmatched to any gene: 4.